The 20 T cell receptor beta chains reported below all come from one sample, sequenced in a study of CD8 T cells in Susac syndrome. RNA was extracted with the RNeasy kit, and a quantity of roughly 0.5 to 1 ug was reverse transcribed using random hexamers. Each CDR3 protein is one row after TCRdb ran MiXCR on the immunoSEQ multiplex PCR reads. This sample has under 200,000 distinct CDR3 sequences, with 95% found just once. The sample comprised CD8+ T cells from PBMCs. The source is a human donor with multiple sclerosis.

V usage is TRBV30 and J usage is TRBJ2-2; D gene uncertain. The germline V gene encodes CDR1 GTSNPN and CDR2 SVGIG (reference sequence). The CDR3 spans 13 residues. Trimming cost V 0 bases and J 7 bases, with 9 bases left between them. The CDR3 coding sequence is TGTGCCTGGAGTGTGGGTTTTGGCGGGGAGCTGTTTTTT. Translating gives CAWSVGFGGELFF.

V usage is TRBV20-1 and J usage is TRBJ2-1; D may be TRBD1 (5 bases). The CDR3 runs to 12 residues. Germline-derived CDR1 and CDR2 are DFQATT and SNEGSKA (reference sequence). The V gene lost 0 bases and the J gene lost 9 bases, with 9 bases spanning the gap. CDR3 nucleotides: TGCAGTGCTAGAGAAGTCCAGGGTGAGCAGTTCTTC. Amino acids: CSAREVQGEQFF.

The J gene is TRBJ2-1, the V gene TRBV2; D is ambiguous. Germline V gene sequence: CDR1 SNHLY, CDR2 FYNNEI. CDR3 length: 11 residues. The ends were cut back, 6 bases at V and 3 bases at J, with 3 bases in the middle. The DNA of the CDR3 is TGTGCCAGCAGGGACTACAATGAGCAGTTCTTC. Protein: CASRDYNEQFF.

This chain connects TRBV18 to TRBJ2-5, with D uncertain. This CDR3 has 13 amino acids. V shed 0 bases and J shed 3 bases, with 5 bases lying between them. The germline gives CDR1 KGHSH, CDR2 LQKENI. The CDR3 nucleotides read TGTGCCAGCTCACCACCACGAGAAGAGACCCAGTACTTC. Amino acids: CASSPPREETQYF.

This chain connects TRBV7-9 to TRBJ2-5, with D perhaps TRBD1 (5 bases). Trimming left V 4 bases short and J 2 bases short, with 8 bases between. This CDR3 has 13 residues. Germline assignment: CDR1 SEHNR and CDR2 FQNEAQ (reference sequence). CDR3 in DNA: TGTGCCAGCAGCTATCAGGGACAAGAGACCCAGTACTTC. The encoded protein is CASSYQGQETQYF.

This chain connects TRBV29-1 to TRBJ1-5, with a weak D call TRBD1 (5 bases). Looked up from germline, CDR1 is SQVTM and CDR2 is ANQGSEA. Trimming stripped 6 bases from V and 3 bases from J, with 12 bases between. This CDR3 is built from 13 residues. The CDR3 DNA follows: TGCAGCGTCGGGGCCGCCTTCAATCAGCCCCAGCATTTT. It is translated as CSVGAAFNQPQHF.

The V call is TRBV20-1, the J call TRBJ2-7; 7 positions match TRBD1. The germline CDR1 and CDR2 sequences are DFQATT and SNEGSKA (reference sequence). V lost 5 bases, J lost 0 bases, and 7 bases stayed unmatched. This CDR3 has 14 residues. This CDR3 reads CSARPRDSSYEQYF. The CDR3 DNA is TGCAGTGCTCGGCCTCGGGACAGCTCCTACGAGCAGTACTTC.

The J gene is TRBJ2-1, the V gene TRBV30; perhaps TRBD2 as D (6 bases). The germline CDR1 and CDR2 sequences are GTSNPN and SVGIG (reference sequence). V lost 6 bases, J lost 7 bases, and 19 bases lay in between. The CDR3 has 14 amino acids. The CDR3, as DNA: TGTGCCTGCATCCCTAGCGTACCCGGGAATGAGCAGTTCTTC. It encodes CACIPSVPGNEQFF. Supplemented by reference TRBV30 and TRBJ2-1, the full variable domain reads SQTIHQWPATLVQPVGSPLSLECTVEGTSNPNLYWYRQAAGRGLQLLFYSVGIGQISSEVPQNLSASRPQDRQFILSSKKLLLSDSGFYLCACIPSVPGNEQFFGPGTRLTVL.

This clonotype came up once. The CDR3 here is CASSQQVPAENTEAFF. DNA for the CDR3: TGTGCCAGCAGCCAGCAGGTTCCGGCAGAGAACACTGAAGCTTTCTTT. The chain has TRBV7-6 and TRBJ1-1, with no clear D. V shed 5 bases and J shed 1 base, with 17 bases lying between them. Germline CDR1 reads SGHVS; CDR2 reads FNYEAQ. The length of the CDR3 is 16 residues. Supplemented by reference TRBV7-6 and TRBJ1-1, the full variable domain reads GAGVSQSPRYKVTKRGQDVALRCDPISGHVSLYWYRQALGQGPEFLTYFNYEAQQDKSGLPNDRFSAERPEGSISTLTIQRTEQRDSAMYRCASSQQVPAENTEAFFGQGTRLTVV.

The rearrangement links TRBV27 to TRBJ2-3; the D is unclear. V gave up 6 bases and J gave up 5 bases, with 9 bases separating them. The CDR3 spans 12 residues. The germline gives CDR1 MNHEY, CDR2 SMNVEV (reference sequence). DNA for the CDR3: TGTGCCAGCAGCCGACCTTTAGATACGCAGTATTTT. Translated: CASSRPLDTQYF.

In DNA form, the CDR3 reads TGTGCCAGCAGTTTGTGGGTAGGCACCACAGATACGCAGTATTTT. As protein: CASSLWVGTTDTQYF. The chain joins TRBV6-5 to TRBJ2-3; no reliable D call. The V end lost 4 bases, the J end lost 2 bases, and 13 bases lay between the germline ends. The CDR3 covers 15 residues. Germline lookup yields CDR1 MNHEY and CDR2 SVGAGI.

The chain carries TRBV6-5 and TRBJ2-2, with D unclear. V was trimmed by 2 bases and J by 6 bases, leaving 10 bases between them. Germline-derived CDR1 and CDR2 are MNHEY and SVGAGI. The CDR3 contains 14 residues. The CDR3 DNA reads TGTGCCAGCAGTTACGCGAGTTTAGCCGGGGAGCTGTTTTTT. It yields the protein CASSYASLAGELFF.

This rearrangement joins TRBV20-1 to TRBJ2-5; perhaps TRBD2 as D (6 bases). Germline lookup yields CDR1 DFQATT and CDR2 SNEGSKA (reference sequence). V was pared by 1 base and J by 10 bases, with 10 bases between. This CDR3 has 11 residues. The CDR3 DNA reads TGCAGTGCTAGAGTTGACGGGAGCCAGTACTTC. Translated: CSARVDGSQYF.

CDR3 loop: CASSFRDPNYNEQFF. CDR3 coding DNA: TGTGCCAGCAGCTTTAGGGACCCGAATTACAATGAGCAGTTCTTC. This sequence joins TRBV11-2 and TRBJ2-1; D possibly matches TRBD1 or TRBD2 (5 bases each). The germline CDR1 and CDR2 sequences are SGHAT and FQNNGV. The ends were cut back, 3 bases at V and 4 bases at J, with 13 bases in the middle. This CDR3 is built from 15 residues.

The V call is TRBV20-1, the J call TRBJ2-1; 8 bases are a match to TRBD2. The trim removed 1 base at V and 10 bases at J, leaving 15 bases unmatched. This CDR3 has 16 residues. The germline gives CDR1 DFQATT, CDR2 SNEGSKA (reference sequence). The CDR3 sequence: CSARGRFRAGAGEQFF. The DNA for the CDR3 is TGCAGTGCTAGAGGTCGCTTTCGAGCGGGAGCAGGAGAGCAGTTCTTC.

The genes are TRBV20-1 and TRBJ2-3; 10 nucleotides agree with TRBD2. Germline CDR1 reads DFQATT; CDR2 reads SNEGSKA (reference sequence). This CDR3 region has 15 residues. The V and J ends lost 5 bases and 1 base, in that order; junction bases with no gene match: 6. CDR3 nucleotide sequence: TGCAGTGCTTACACTCTAGCGGGGGGCACAGATACGCAGTATTTT. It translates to CSAYTLAGGTDTQYF.

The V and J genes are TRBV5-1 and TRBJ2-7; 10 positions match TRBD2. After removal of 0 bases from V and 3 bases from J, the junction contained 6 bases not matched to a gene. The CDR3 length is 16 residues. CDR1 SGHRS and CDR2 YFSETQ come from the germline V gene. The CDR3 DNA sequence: TGCGCCAGCAGCTTGGCTCTAGCGGGGGCTAACTACGAGCAGTACTTC. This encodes CASSLALAGANYEQYF.

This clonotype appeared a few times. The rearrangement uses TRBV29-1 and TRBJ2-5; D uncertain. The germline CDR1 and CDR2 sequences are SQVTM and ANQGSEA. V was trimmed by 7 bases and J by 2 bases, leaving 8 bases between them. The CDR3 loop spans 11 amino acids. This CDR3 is CSGWGQETQYF. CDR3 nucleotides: TGCAGCGGGTGGGGTCAAGAGACCCAGTACTTC.

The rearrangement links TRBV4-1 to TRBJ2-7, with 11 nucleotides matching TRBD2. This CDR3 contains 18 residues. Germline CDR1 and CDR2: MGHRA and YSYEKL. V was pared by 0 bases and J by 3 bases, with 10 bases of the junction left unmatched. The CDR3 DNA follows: TGCGCCAGCAGCCAAGAAGGACTAGCGGGCGCAGATGGCTACGAGCAGTACTTC. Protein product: CASSQEGLAGADGYEQYF.

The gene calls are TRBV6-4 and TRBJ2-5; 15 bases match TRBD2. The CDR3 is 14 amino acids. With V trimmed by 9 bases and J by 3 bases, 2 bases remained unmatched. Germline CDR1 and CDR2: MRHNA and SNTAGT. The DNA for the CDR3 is TGTGCCAGGGGGACTAGCGGGAGGAAAGAGACCCAGTACTTC. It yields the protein CARGTSGRKETQYF.